This T cell receptor beta chain was sequenced in a study of blood T cell repertoires in COVID-19. The wider study: From the United States, Italy and Spain came samples of acute and convalescent COVID-19. PBMCs, B-cell-depleted T cells, or T cells provided the cDNA or gDNA that made up the material.

In the study's own analysis: Quantification of nucleated cells was approximated via reference gene primer amplification. Libraries were prepared by immunoSEQ multiplex PCR; TCRdb keeps only in-frame clonotypes and omits some of them. That table gives V, J and clone size, and the DNA gave D and trimming. Here the sample spans 270,000 or so clones, roughly 87% being singletons. Sequencing was carried out using peripheral blood. This receptor was obtained from a middle-aged woman who had recovered from COVID-19.

CDR3 in amino acids: CASSLFLADNEQFF. Here the CDR3 DNA reads TGTGCCAGCAGCTTGTTTCTAGCAGACAATGAGCAGTTCTTC. The rearrangement links TRBV5-4 to TRBJ2-1; weak D call: TRBD2 (5 bases). Germline V gene lookup returns CDR1 SGHNT and CDR2 YYREEE (reference sequence). The ends were cut back, 1 base at V and 5 bases at J, with 10 bases in the middle. This CDR3 contains 14 residues.